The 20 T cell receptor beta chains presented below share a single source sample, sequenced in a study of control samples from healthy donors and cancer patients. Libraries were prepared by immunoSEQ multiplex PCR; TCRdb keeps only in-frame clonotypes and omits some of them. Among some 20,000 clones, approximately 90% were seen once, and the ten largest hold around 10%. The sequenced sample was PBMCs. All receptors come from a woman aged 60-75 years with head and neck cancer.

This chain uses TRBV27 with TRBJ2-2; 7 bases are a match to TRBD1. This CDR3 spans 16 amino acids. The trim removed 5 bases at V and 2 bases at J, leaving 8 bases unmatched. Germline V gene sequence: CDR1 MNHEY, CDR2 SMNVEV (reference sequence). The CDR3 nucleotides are TGTGCCAGCAGTCCGCTACGGACAGGTAACACCGGGGAGCTGTTTTTT. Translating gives CASSPLRTGNTGELFF.

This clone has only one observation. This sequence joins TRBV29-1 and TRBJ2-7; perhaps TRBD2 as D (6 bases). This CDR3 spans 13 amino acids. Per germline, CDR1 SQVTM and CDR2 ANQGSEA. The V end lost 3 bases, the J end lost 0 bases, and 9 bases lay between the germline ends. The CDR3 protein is CSVDSGSSYEQYF. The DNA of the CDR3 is TGCAGCGTTGATAGCGGAAGCTCCTACGAGCAGTACTTC.

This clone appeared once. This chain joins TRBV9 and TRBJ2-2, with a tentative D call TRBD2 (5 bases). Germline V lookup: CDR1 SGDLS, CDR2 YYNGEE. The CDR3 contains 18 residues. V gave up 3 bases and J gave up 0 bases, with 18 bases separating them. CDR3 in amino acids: CASSERVLDGTNTGELFF. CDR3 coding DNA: TGTGCCAGCAGCGAGAGGGTCCTGGACGGGACGAACACCGGGGAGCTGTTTTTT. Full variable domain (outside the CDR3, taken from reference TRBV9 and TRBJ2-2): DSGVTQTPKHLITATGQRVTLRCSPRSGDLSVYWYQQSLDQGLQFLIQYYNGEERAKGNILERFSAQQFPDLHSELNLSSLELGDSALYFCASSERVLDGTNTGELFFGEGSRLTVL.

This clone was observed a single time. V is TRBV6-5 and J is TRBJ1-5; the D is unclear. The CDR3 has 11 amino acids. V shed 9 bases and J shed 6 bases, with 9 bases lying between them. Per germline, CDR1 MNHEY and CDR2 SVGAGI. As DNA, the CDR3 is TGTGCCAGTTCGATCGGTCAGCCCCAGCATTTT. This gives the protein CASSIGQPQHF.

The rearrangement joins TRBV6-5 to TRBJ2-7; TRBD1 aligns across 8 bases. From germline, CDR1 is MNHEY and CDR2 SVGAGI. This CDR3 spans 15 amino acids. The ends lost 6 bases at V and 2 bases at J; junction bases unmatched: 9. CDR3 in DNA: TGTGCCAGCAGGGTCTGGCAGGGGGCCACCTACGAGCAGTACTTC. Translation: CASRVWQGATYEQYF.

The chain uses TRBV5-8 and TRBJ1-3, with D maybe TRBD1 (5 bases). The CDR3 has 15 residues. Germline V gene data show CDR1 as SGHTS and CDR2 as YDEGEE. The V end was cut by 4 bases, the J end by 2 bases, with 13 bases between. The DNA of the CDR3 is TGTGCCAGCAGCCTCGGCACAGGCCCTGGAAACACCATATATTTT. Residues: CASSLGTGPGNTIYF.

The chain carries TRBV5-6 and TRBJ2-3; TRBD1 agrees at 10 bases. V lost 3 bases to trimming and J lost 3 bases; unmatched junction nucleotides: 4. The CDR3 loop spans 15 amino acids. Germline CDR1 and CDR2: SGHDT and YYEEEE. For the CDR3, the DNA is TGTGCCAGCAGCTCAGACAGGGGGCGGACAGATACGCAGTATTTT. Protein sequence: CASSSDRGRTDTQYF. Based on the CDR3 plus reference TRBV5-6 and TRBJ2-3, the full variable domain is DAGVTQSPTHLIKTRGQQVTLRCSPKSGHDTVSWYQQALGQGPQFIFQYYEEEERQRGNFPDRFSGHQFPNYSSELNVNALLLGDSALYLCASSSDRGRTDTQYFGPGTRLTVL.

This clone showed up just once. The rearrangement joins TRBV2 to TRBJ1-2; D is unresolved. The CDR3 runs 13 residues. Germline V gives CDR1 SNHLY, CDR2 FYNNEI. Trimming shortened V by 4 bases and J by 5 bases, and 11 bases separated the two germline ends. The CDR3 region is CASSGGREYGYTF. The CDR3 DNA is TGTGCCAGCAGTGGAGGGAGGGAGTATGGCTACACCTTC.

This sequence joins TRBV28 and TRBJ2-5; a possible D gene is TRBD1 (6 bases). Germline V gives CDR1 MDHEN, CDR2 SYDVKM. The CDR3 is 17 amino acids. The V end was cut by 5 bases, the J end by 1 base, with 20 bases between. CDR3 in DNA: TGTGCCAGCAGTATCCTTGGGGGCGGACCCTTCCAAGAGACCCAGTACTTC. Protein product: CASSILGGGPFQETQYF.

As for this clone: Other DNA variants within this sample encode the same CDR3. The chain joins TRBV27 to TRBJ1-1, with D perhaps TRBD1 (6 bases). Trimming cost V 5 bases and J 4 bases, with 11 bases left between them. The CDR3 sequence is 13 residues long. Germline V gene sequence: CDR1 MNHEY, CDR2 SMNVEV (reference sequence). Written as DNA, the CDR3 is TGTGCCAGCAGTCTTAGGGGGAGCACTGAAGCTTTCTTT. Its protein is CASSLRGSTEAFF.

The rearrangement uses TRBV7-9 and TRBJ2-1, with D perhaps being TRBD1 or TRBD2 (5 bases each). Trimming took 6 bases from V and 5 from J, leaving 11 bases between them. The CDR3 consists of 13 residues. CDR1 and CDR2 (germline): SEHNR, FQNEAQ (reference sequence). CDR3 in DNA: TGTGCCAGCAGGGGGGATTCGAACAATGAGCAGTTCTTC. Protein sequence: CASRGDSNNEQFF.

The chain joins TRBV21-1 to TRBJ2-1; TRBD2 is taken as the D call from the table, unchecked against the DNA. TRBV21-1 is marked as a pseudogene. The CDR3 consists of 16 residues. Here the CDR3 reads CASSIRLAGEHNEQFF. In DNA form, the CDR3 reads TGTGCCAGCAGCATTCGACTAGCGGGAGAGCACAATGAGCAGTTCTTC.

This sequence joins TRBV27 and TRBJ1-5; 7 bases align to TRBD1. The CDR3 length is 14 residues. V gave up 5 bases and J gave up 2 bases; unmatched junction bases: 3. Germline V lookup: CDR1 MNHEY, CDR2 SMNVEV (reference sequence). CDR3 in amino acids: CASSPGQGNQPQHF. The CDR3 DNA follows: TGTGCCAGCAGTCCCGGACAGGGCAATCAGCCCCAGCATTTT.

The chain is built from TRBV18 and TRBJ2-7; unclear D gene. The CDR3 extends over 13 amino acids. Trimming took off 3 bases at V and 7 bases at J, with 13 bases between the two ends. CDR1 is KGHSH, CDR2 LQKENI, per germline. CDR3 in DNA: TGTGCCAGCTCACCCCGAACGGACGAGGAGCAGTACTTC. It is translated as CASSPRTDEEQYF. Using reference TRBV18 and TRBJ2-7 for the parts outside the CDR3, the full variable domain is NAGVMQNPRHLVRRRGQEARLRCSPMKGHSHVYWYRQLPEEGLKFMVYLQKENIIDESGMPKERFSAEFPKEGPSILRIQQVVRGDSAAYFCASSPRTDEEQYFGPGTRLTVT.

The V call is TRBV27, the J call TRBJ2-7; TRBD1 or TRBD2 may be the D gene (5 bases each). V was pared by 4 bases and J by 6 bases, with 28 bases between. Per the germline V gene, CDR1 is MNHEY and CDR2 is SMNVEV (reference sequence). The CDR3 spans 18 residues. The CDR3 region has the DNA TGTGCCAGCAGTTCCCTCCCGTCGACTCGGGACCCCCTCTCCGAGCAGTACTTC. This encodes CASSSLPSTRDPLSEQYF.

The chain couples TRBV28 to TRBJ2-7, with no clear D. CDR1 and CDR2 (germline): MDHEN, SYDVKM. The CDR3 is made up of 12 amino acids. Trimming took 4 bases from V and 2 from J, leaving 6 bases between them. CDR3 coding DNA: TGTGCCAGCAGTTCGAATCCCTACGAGCAGTACTTC. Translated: CASSSNPYEQYF.

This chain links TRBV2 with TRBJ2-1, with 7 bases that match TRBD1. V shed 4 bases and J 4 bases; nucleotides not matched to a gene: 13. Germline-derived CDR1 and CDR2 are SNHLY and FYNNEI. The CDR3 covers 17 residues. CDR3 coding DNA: TGTGCCAGCAGTGTCTTCCGACAGGGCCGAATTTACAATGAGCAGTTCTTC. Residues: CASSVFRQGRIYNEQFF. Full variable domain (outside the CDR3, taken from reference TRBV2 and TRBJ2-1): EPEVTQTPSHQVTQMGQEVILRCVPISNHLYFYWYRQILGQKVEFLVSFYNNEISEKSEIFDDQFSVERPDGSNFTLKIRSTKLEDSAMYFCASSVFRQGRIYNEQFFGPGTRLTVL.

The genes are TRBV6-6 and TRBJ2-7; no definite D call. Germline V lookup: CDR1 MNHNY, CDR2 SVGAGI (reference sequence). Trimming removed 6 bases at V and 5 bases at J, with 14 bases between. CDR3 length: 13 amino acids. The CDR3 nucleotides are TGTGCCAGCAGCCGGACCCTAGGGAACGAGCAGTACTTC. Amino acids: CASSRTLGNEQYF.

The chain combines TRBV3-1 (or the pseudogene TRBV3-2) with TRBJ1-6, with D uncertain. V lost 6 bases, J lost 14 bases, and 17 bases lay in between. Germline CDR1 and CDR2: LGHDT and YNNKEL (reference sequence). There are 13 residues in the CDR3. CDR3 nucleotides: TGTGCCAGCAGTCCGACATCTCTTGCTACCCTCCACTTT. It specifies CASSPTSLATLHF.

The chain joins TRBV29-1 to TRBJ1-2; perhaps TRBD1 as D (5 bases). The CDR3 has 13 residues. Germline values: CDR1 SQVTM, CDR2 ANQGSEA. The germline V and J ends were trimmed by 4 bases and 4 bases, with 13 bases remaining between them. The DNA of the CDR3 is TGCAGCGTTGTCTCCGGGGGAGGCTATGGCTACACCTTC. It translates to CSVVSGGGYGYTF.